This is a list of T cell receptor beta chains from one sample in a study of post-analysis software for immune sequencing data. TCRdb reprocessed the PCR reads with MiXCR, giving one entry per CDR3 protein. The profile shows about 680,000 distinct CDR3 sequences, 59% of them singletons. Sequencing input: blood. All receptors derive from a girl aged 2 to 10 with multiple sclerosis. CDR3s include the opening cysteine and the closing phenylalanine or tryptophan. The order of the fields is J gene, clone size, V gene, D gene, CDR3 protein, CDR3 DNA. The D gene is left open where the match is weak. Where a row states a size, it is once, few, many or the class of an expanded clone; other rows omit it.

J: TRBJ1-5
size: .
V: TRBV20-1
D: TRBD1
CDR3: CSALAGQPNQPQHF
DNA: TGCAGTGCTCTCGCGGGACAGCCCAATCAGCCCCAGCATTTT

J: TRBJ2-1
size: .
V: TRBV5-5
D: TRBD2
CDR3: CASSLLAGGQHGDEQFF
DNA: TGTGCCAGCAGCTTACTAGCGGGGGGCCAGCACGGCGATGAGCAGTTCTTC

J: TRBJ2-1
size: once
V: TRBV5-6
D: .
CDR3: CASSRGSGLIGEQFF
DNA: TGTGCCAGCAGCCGAGGATCCGGCCTAATCGGAGAGCAGTTCTTC

J: TRBJ2-3
size: .
V: TRBV7-2
D: TRBD2
CDR3: CASIAGGRGGTDTQYF
DNA: TGTGCCAGCATCGCGGGGGGCCGCGGGGGTACAGATACGCAGTATTTT

J: TRBJ2-7
size: .
V: TRBV3-1
D: .
CDR3: CASSSVDSSYEQYF
DNA: TGTGCCAGCAGCTCCGTCGACAGCTCCTACGAGCAGTACTTC

J: TRBJ2-3
size: few
V: TRBV4-1
D: TRBD2
CDR3: CASSQLSGGTDTQYF
DNA: TGCGCCAGCAGCCAGCTCAGCGGGGGCACAGATACGCAGTATTTT

J: TRBJ2-5
size: .
V: TRBV7-9
D: .
CDR3: CASSYLQETQYF
DNA: TGTGCCAGCAGCTACCTCCAAGAGACCCAGTACTTC

J: TRBJ2-7
size: few
V: TRBV29-1
D: .
CDR3: CSVEVLKGEGYEQYF
DNA: TGCAGCGTTGAAGTACTGAAGGGAGAGGGATACGAGCAGTACTTC

J: TRBJ2-1
size: .
V: TRBV3-1
D: .
CDR3: CASSQDSGRDEQFF
DNA: TGTGCCAGCAGCCAAGATTCAGGGCGGGATGAGCAGTTCTTC

J: TRBJ2-1
size: .
V: TRBV7-2
D: .
CDR3: CASGRGTLTYNEQFF
DNA: TGTGCCAGCGGGAGGGGGACTCTAACCTACAATGAGCAGTTCTTC

J: TRBJ2-5
size: .
V: TRBV7-2
D: TRBD1
CDR3: CAITISGTGLRKTQYF
DNA: TGTGCCATCACAATCTCCGGGACAGGGCTCAGAAAGACCCAGTACTTC

J: TRBJ2-1
size: few
V: TRBV10-3
D: .
CDR3: CAISDSRGGNEQFF
DNA: TGTGCCATCAGTGACTCACGTGGAGGGAATGAGCAGTTCTTC

J: TRBJ2-5
size: .
V: TRBV10-3
D: TRBD2
CDR3: CAISERDQETRYF
DNA: TGTGCCATCAGCGAGCGGGATCAAGAGACCCGGTACTTC

J: TRBJ2-7
size: few
V: TRBV3-1
D: .
CDR3: CASSLLDEQYF
DNA: TGTGCCAGCAGCCTCCTAGACGAGCAGTACTTC

J: TRBJ2-5
size: .
V: TRBV9
D: TRBD1
CDR3: CASSVGDRPQETQYF
DNA: TGTGCCAGCAGCGTAGGGGACAGACCACAAGAGACCCAGTACTTC

J: TRBJ2-5
size: .
V: TRBV7-9
D: TRBD2
CDR3: CASSLRGEVETQYF
DNA: TGTGCCAGCAGCTTACGGGGGGAGGTAGAGACCCAGTACTTC

J: TRBJ2-7
size: few
V: TRBV7-2
D: TRBD2
CDR3: CASSLAGGREQYF
DNA: TGTGCCAGCAGCTTAGCGGGGGGGAGGGAGCAGTACTTC

J: TRBJ1-2
size: .
V: TRBV27
D: TRBD1
CDR3: CASSHPQGAPYGYTF
DNA: TGTGCCAGCAGCCACCCTCAGGGGGCCCCCTATGGCTACACCTTC

J: TRBJ1-1
size: .
V: TRBV15
D: .
CDR3: CATSREGGGSTEAFF
DNA: TGTGCCACCAGCAGAGAAGGCGGGGGAAGCACTGAAGCTTTCTTT

J: TRBJ2-7
size: .
V: TRBV12-3/TRBV12-4
D: .
CDR3: CASSPQVVYYEQYF
DNA: TGTGCCAGCAGTCCCCAAGTGGTTTACTACGAGCAGTACTTC

J: TRBJ2-1
size: .
V: TRBV29-1
D: .
CDR3: CSVAPRRARGEQFF
DNA: TGCAGCGTTGCCCCCCGGAGGGCCCGGGGTGAGCAGTTCTTC

J: TRBJ2-5
size: .
V: TRBV6-6
D: .
CDR3: CASSGSGETQYF
DNA: TGTGCCAGCAGTGGGTCGGGGGAGACCCAGTACTTC

J: TRBJ2-5
size: many
V: TRBV5-1
D: .
CDR3: CASSSAPQGRVRAQETQYF
DNA: TGCGCCAGCAGCTCTGCCCCCCAGGGCAGGGTGAGGGCTCAAGAGACCCAGTACTTC

J: TRBJ2-1
size: once
V: TRBV20-1
D: TRBD1
CDR3: CSARDAYKKGQSSYNEQFF
DNA: TGCAGTGCTAGAGACGCTTACAAAAAGGGACAGAGCTCCTACAATGAGCAGTTCTTC